Only a few counts were recorded for the clone carrying this T cell receptor (beta chain). Mouse names are used for the genes. Read sequence stops 4 residues before the CDR3 end, and the germline J gene provides the missing end. As the sequencing template, cDNA was produced by extracting RNA and reverse transcribing it. Using immunoSEQ multiplex PCR, the repertoire was profiled, and TCRdb retains in-frame clones only, with some absent. The profile covers 270,000 or so clones, none occurring a single time. After pooling, cutaneous lymph node cells were sorted with CD4, CD8alpha, NKG2D, NKG2ACE and other markers. Germline loops: CDR1 NNHDY, CDR2 SYVADS. This CDR3 is 14 amino acids long. Between the trimmed V and J ends, which lost 1 base and 3 bases, there was a span of 10 bases. This sample was taken from a study of CD8+ T cells in alopecia areata.

The V and J genes are TRBV13-3 and TRBJ1-1, with a weak D call TRBD1 (6 bases). The sequence came from a C3H/HeJ mouse with alopecia areata. Mouse MHC haplotype: H2-k. Sequencing used CD4+ T cells sorted from a lymph node. The CDR3 sequence is CASSDNRVDTEVFF. The CDR3 bases that were read are TGTGCCAGCAGTGATAACAGGGTGGACACA.